The sequence of this T cell receptor (beta chain) was determined in a study of T cells in placental villitis. Notes on the research overall: Placental TCR-beta repertoires were compared across villitis of unknown etiology, gestational-age-matched unaffected controls, and infectious villitis in order to test an allograft-versus-infection hypothesis. General findings and caveats noted by the study authors: CMV-specific clone frequencies were higher in infectious CMV cases than in villitis of unknown etiology (approximately 0.01 vs 0.00094), which did not differ from controls. Small amounts of decidua were contained in the paraffin blocks, so some of the captured T cells, especially in controls, may have been decidual rather than villous infiltrates. Bulk tissue sequencing could not distinguish helper, regulatory or cytotoxic T cells, nor maternal versus fetal T cells, and excluded gamma-delta receptors.

The five infectious villitis placentae, four with confirmed cytomegalovirus and one with Toxoplasma gondii, were included without being matched to the other groups. In the infectious villitis group, the mothers were found to be younger and to have smaller fetuses, and preterm delivery or intrauterine demise was recorded in two cases. Placentae were collected after delivery and examined grossly and histologically before archival tissue was selected. Five 10-micron scrolls were cut from each FFPE block, and DNA was isolated using the AllPrep DNA/RNA FFPE Tissue kit. DNA concentration and purity were evaluated by NanoDrop, whereas RNA quality was assessed on a Bioanalyzer. In regard to this clone: Its antigen target is currently unknown. No base qualities exist here, and no much larger clone lies one base off it.

TCR-beta CDR3 regions were amplified from genomic DNA with the immunoSEQ v4 bias-controlled multiplex PCR assay, run blinded to group allocation. Reference gene primers were added alongside TCR-beta primers to estimate nucleated cell and T cell quantities per sample. Sequencing of the libraries was performed on an Illumina MiSeq with a 100-cycle paired-end protocol. Per the source publication's procedure: Diversity and richness were calculated in immunoSEQ Analyzer software; richness by iChao1, clonality based on Pielou evenness and Shannon diversity (0-1, higher means less diverse). Using confidence 3 and substitution 2, CDR3 amino acid sequences together with their V/J genes were queried against VDJdb for CMV, EBV and influenza A specificities. The Morisita-Horn index was used to measure TCR-beta amino acid clonotype overlap among the villitis of unknown etiology, infectious villitis and control repertoires. TCRdb took over this immuneACCESS table, retaining in-frame rearrangements with V and J assigned. Such tables are incomplete; in checked studies, under half of the missing clones stem from an unresolved V gene, and the remainder is unexplained. V, J and clone size are those of that table, while D and trimming were read from the DNA. This sample gives around 2,300 clones in total; about 81% of them show up just once. The ten largest make up under 50% of the sample.

CDR1 MRHNA and CDR2 SNTAGT were looked up in the germline V gene. From V the trimming removes 7 bases and from J it removes 4 bases, while the gene matches leave 6 bases of the junction unaccounted for. Spanning cysteine to phenylalanine, the CDR3 consists of 15 amino acids. The sequence is cut down to CDR3 DNA, 45 bases in frame from base 1. This TCR derives from a human patient with infectious villitis; the placental T cells may come from both mother and fetus. The sample comprised placental tissue containing maternal and fetal cells. The chain links TRBV6-4 with TRBJ2-3, with TRBD1 matching 12 junction bases. The nucleotides are TGTGCCAGCACCGAGGGACAGGGGGCGCCAGATACGCAGTATTTT. It codes for CASTEGQGAPDTQYF.